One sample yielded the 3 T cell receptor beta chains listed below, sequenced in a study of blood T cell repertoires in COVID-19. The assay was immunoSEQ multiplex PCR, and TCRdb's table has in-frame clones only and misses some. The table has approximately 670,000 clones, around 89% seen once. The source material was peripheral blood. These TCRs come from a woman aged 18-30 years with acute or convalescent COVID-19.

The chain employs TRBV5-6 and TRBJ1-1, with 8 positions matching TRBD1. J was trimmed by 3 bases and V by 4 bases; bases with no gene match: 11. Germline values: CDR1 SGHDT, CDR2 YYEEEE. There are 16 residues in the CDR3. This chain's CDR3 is CASSPRQGRQDTEAFF. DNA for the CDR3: TGTGCCAGCAGCCCTCGACAGGGGAGGCAGGACACTGAAGCTTTCTTT.

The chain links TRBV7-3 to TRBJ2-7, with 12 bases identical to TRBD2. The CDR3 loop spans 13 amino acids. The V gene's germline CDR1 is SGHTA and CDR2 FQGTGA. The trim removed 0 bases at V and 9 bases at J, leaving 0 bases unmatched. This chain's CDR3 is CASSLTTSGGQYF. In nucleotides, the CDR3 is TGTGCCAGCAGCTTAACGACTAGCGGGGGGCAGTACTTC.

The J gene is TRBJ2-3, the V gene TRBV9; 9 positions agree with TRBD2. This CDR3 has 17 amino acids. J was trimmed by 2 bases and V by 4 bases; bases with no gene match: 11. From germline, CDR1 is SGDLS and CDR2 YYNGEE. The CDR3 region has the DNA TGTGCCAGCAGCCCCCCCGAGGGACTAGCCTTCACAGATACGCAGTATTTT. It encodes CASSPPEGLAFTDTQYF.